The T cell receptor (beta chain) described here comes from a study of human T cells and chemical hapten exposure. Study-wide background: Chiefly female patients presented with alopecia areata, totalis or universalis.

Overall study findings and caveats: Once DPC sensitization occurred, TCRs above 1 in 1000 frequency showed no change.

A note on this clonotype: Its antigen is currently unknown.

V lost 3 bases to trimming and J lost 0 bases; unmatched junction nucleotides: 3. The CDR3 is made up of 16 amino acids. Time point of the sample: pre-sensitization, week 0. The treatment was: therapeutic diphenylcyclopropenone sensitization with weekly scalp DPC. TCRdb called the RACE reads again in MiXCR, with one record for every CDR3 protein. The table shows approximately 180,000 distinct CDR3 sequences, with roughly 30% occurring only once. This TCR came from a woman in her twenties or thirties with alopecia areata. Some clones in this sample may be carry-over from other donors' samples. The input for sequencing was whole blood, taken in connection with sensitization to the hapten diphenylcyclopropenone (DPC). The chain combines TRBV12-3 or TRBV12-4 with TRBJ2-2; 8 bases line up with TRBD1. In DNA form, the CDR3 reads TGTGCCAGCAGTTTGGACAGGGCTCCGAACACCGGGGAGCTGTTTTTT. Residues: CASSLDRAPNTGELFF.